These T cell receptor beta chains were read from a single sample in a study of T cells in Graves' hyperthyroidism and ophthalmopathy. One entry per CDR3 protein, called by TCRdb with MiXCR from the multiplex PCR reads. The sample lists around 380,000 distinct CDR3 sequences; roughly 13% were seen once. Sequenced input: blood. The source is a man younger than 45 with Graves' hyperthyroidism that later progressed to Graves' ophthalmopathy. CDR3s include the opening cysteine and the closing phenylalanine or tryptophan. A D gene is named only where the DNA matches it firmly. Clone size is given for some rows only: seen once, a few or many times, or a class if the clone is expanded.

CDR3: CASSHGQGLWTSGTSSYNEQFF; DNA: TGCGCCAGCAGCCATGGACAGGGTCTATGGACTAGCGGGACCTCTTCCTACAATGAGCAGTTCTTC; J: TRBJ2-1; V: TRBV5-1; D: TRBD2; size: once
CDR3: CASNQEGTFSPLHF; DNA: TGTGCCAGCAACCAAGAGGGTACCTTTTCACCCCTCCACTTT; J: TRBJ1-6; V: TRBV3-1; D: .; size: .
CDR3: CSAKPTYNEQFF; DNA: TGCAGTGCTAAGCCGACCTACAATGAGCAGTTCTTC; J: TRBJ2-1; V: TRBV20-1; D: .; size: .
CDR3: CASSRTSGGAGELFF; DNA: TGTGCCAGCAGCCGGACTAGCGGGGGGGCCGGGGAGCTGTTTTTT; J: TRBJ2-2; V: TRBV12-3/TRBV12-4; D: TRBD2; size: many
CDR3: CASSQDRTANEKLFF; DNA: TGTGCCAGCAGCCAAGACAGGACGGCTAATGAAAAACTGTTTTTT; J: TRBJ1-4; V: TRBV14; D: .; size: few
CDR3: CASSFVGTGLSNTEAFF; DNA: TGTGCCAGCAGCTTTGTCGGGACAGGCTTAAGCAACACTGAAGCTTTCTTT; J: TRBJ1-1; V: TRBV7-2; D: TRBD1; size: many
CDR3: CASRARGLQGYTF; DNA: TGTGCCAGCAGGGCTCGGGGCCTTCAAGGCTACACCTTC; J: TRBJ1-2; V: TRBV12-3/TRBV12-4; D: .; size: few
CDR3: CASSLNQAEAQYF; DNA: TGTGCCAGCAGCTTAAATCAAGCCGAAGCCCAGTACTTC; J: TRBJ2-5; V: TRBV7-2; D: .; size: few
CDR3: CASSLAVEATQYF; DNA: TGCGCCAGCAGCTTGGCGGTGGAAGCGACCCAGTACTTC; J: TRBJ2-5; V: TRBV5-1; D: .; size: many
CDR3: CSARDTGGGLVHSNQPQHF; DNA: TGCAGTGCTAGAGATACAGGGGGCGGCTTAGTCCATAGCAATCAGCCCCAGCATTTT; J: TRBJ1-5; V: TRBV20-1; D: TRBD1; size: many
CDR3: CASSLGQAGPTGELFF; DNA: TGTGCCAGCAGCTTAGGCCAGGCGGGTCCCACCGGGGAGCTGTTTTTT; J: TRBJ2-2; V: TRBV13; D: .; size: many
CDR3: CASTLGGGEQYF; DNA: TGTGCCAGCACCCTCGGGGGAGGGGAGCAGTACTTC; J: TRBJ2-7; V: TRBV28; D: TRBD2; size: many
CDR3: CASSPRGGPQHF; DNA: TGTGCCAGCAGCCCTAGGGGAGGGCCCCAGCATTTT; J: TRBJ1-5; V: TRBV27; D: .; size: many
CDR3: CASMGENSPLHF; DNA: TGTGCCTCAATGGGGGAAAATTCACCCCTCCACTTT; J: TRBJ1-6; V: TRBV30; D: .; size: many
CDR3: CASSLYSGSYNEQFF; DNA: TGTGCCAGCAGCTTATATTCGGGGAGCTACAATGAGCAGTTCTTC; J: TRBJ2-1; V: TRBV11-2; D: .; size: many
CDR3: CASSARDRSTDTQYF; DNA: TGTGCCAGCAGTGCCCGGGACAGGAGCACAGATACGCAGTATTTT; J: TRBJ2-3; V: TRBV6-1; D: TRBD1; size: few
CDR3: CASSYSSGGLTNEQLF; DNA: TGTGCCAGCAGTTACTCTAGCGGGGGTCTAACTAATGAGCAGCTCTTC; J: TRBJ2-1; V: TRBV6-2/TRBV6-3; D: TRBD2; size: .
CDR3: CSARKDGISYEQYF; DNA: TGCAGTGCTAGGAAGGACGGGATCTCCTACGAGCAGTACTTC; J: TRBJ2-7; V: TRBV20-1; D: .; size: many
CDR3: CASSYSHNTGELFF; DNA: TGTGCCAGCAGTTACTCTCACAACACCGGGGAGCTGTTTTTT; J: TRBJ2-2; V: TRBV6-5; D: .; size: .
CDR3: CASSYSGPGRYYEQYF; DNA: TGTGCCAGCAGTTACTCTGGGCCAGGGAGGTACTACGAGCAGTACTTC; J: TRBJ2-7; V: TRBV6-5; D: .; size: few
CDR3: CASSPQMGTSKDEQYF; DNA: TGTGCCAGCAGCCCACAGATGGGGACCTCCAAGGACGAGCAGTACTTC; J: TRBJ2-7; V: TRBV7-9; D: .; size: few
CDR3: CASSQSDTQYF; DNA: TGTGCCAGCAGCCAATCAGATACGCAGTATTTT; J: TRBJ2-3; V: TRBV3-1; D: .; size: many
CDR3: CASSTVHGGRPYEQYF; DNA: TGTGCCAGTAGTACAGTACACGGTGGACGTCCGTACGAGCAGTACTTC; J: TRBJ2-7; V: TRBV19; D: .; size: .
CDR3: CASSGGGAGTDGYTF; DNA: TGTGCCAGCAGCGGAGGGGGGGCAGGGACGGATGGCTACACCTTC; J: TRBJ1-2; V: TRBV7-9; D: .; size: .
CDR3: CASSPPWDNYNEQFF; DNA: TGTGCCAGCAGCCCCCCCTGGGACAACTACAATGAGCAGTTCTTC; J: TRBJ2-1; V: TRBV7-9; D: .; size: many
CDR3: CASPAQCSQPQHF; DNA: TGTGCCAGCCCGGCGCAGTGTAGTCAGCCCCAGCATTTT; J: TRBJ1-5; V: TRBV6-1; D: .; size: few
CDR3: CASSLTGAGDEQFF; DNA: TGTGCCAGCAGTTTAACAGGGGCTGGAGATGAGCAGTTCTTC; J: TRBJ2-1; V: TRBV11-2; D: TRBD1; size: many
CDR3: CASSWQGEQFF; DNA: TGCGCCAGCAGCTGGCAGGGTGAGCAGTTCTTC; J: TRBJ2-1; V: TRBV5-1; D: .; size: many
CDR3: CASSPTGGASYGYTF; DNA: TGTGCCAGTAGTCCCACAGGGGGCGCGAGCTATGGCTACACCTTC; J: TRBJ1-2; V: TRBV19; D: TRBD1; size: .
CDR3: CSGLAGAETQYF; DNA: TGCAGCGGATTAGCGGGGGCGGAGACCCAGTACTTC; J: TRBJ2-5; V: TRBV29-1; D: TRBD2; size: many
CDR3: CASSVGGARDVEQYF; DNA: TGTGCCAGCAGCGTAGGCGGGGCCCGGGACGTCGAGCAGTACTTC; J: TRBJ2-7; V: TRBV9; D: .; size: many
CDR3: CASSLLGPSYNEQFF; DNA: TGTGCCAGCAGCCTTCTAGGTCCGTCCTACAATGAGCAGTTCTTC; J: TRBJ2-1; V: TRBV6-1; D: .; size: .
CDR3: CASSRTGNNEKLFF; DNA: TGTGCCAGCAGTCGGACGGGGAATAATGAAAAACTGTTTTTT; J: TRBJ1-4; V: TRBV28; D: .; size: many
CDR3: CASSSGQRNTEAFF; DNA: TGTGCCAGCAGCTCGGGACAAAGGAACACTGAAGCTTTCTTT; J: TRBJ1-1; V: TRBV7-9; D: .; size: few
CDR3: CASSIIQGANNSPLHF; DNA: TGTGCCAGCAGCATCATACAGGGGGCAAATAATTCACCCCTCCACTTT; J: TRBJ1-6; V: TRBV5-6; D: TRBD1; size: many
CDR3: CASSLAGTGLSTQYF; DNA: TGTGCCAGCAGCTTAGCGGGGACAGGGCTTAGTACGCAGTATTTT; J: TRBJ2-3; V: TRBV7-2; D: TRBD1; size: many
CDR3: CASSYALDLATEAFF; DNA: TGTGCCAGCAGTTACGCTCTGGACCTAGCCACTGAAGCTTTCTTT; J: TRBJ1-1; V: TRBV6-5; D: .; size: many
CDR3: CASSVGTSGRAYNEQFF; DNA: TGTGCCAGCAGTGTCGGGACTAGCGGGAGGGCCTACAATGAGCAGTTCTTC; J: TRBJ2-1; V: TRBV28; D: TRBD2; size: .
CDR3: CASSSQVIEAFF; DNA: TGTGCCAGCAGCTCCCAGGTGATTGAAGCTTTCTTT; J: TRBJ1-1; V: TRBV11-2; D: .; size: many
CDR3: CASSFRAQTQYF; DNA: TGTGCCAGCAGTTTCAGGGCTCAGACCCAGTACTTC; J: TRBJ2-5; V: TRBV12-3/TRBV12-4; D: .; size: once
CDR3: CSARLGGVDNEQFF; DNA: TGCAGTGCTAGATTGGGGGGCGTGGACAATGAGCAGTTCTTC; J: TRBJ2-1; V: TRBV20-1; D: .; size: many
CDR3: CSARGEQFF; DNA: TGCAGTGCTAGGGGTGAGCAGTTCTTC; J: TRBJ2-1; V: TRBV20-1; D: .; size: many
CDR3: CASSSTGVTISEAFF; DNA: TGCGCCAGCAGTTCGACAGGGGTAACTATTTCTGAAGCTTTCTTT; J: TRBJ1-1; V: TRBV5-1; D: TRBD1; size: .
CDR3: CASSLWVKGSPLHF; DNA: TGTGCCAGCAGCCTATGGGTCAAGGGTTCACCCCTCCACTTT; J: TRBJ1-6; V: TRBV3-1; D: .; size: few
CDR3: CASSLEAEGDTQYF; DNA: TGCGCCAGCAGCTTGGAAGCCGAAGGGGACACGCAGTATTTT; J: TRBJ2-3; V: TRBV5-1; D: .; size: many
CDR3: CAWSVAGLSNQPQHF; DNA: TGTGCCTGGAGTGTAGCGGGTCTAAGCAATCAGCCCCAGCATTTT; J: TRBJ1-5; V: TRBV30; D: .; size: .
CDR3: CASSNLGQQMNTEAFF; DNA: TGCGCCAGCAGCAACCTGGGACAGCAAATGAACACTGAAGCTTTCTTT; J: TRBJ1-1; V: TRBV5-1; D: TRBD1; size: many
CDR3: CSASANQPQHF; DNA: TGCAGTGCTAGTGCAAATCAGCCCCAGCATTTT; J: TRBJ1-5; V: TRBV20-1; D: .; size: .
CDR3: CASSSFRTDSGTF; DNA: TGTGCCAGCAGCTCATTTAGGACGGACTCAGGCACCTTC; J: TRBJ1-2; V: TRBV11-3; D: .; size: few
CDR3: CASSLTVTDTQYF; DNA: TGTGCCAGCAGTTTGACTGTCACAGATACGCAGTATTTT; J: TRBJ2-3; V: TRBV6-1; D: .; size: many
CDR3: CASSLAPFGETQYF; DNA: TGTGCCAGCAGCTTAGCACCGTTTGGGGAGACCCAGTACTTC; J: TRBJ2-5; V: TRBV7-8; D: .; size: few
CDR3: CASSGWAPGGTDTQYF; DNA: TGTGCCAGCAGCGGTTGGGCCCCAGGGGGGACAGATACGCAGTATTTT; J: TRBJ2-3; V: TRBV7-9; D: .; size: .
CDR3: CASSVDTGADYTF; DNA: TGTGCCAGCAGCGTAGACACAGGGGCCGACTACACCTTC; J: TRBJ1-2; V: TRBV9; D: TRBD1; size: .